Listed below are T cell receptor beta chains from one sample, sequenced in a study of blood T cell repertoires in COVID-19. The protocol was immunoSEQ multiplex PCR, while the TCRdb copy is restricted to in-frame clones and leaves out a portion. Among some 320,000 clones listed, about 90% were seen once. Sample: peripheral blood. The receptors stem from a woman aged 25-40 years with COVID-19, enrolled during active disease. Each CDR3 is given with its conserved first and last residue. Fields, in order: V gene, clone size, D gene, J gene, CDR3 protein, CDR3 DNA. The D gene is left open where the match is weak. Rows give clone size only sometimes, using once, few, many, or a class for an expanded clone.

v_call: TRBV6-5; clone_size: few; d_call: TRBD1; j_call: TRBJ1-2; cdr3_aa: CASSRDRGGYGYTF; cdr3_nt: TGTGCCAGCAGTAGGGACAGGGGCGGCTATGGCTACACCTTC
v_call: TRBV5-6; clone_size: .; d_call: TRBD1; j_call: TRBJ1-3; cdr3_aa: CASSWGQATGNTIYF; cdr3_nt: TGTGCCAGCAGCTGGGGACAGGCAACTGGAAACACCATATATTTT
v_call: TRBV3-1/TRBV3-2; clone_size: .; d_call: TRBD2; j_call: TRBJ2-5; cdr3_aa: CASSRLPSVAGSETQYF; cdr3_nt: TGTGCCAGCAGCCGGCTGCCTTCGGTAGCGGGGAGTGAGACCCAGTACTTC
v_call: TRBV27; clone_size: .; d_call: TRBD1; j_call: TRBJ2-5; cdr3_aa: CASSFSPGTGLWETQYF; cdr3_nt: TGTGCCAGCAGTTTCTCTCCCGGGACAGGGCTATGGGAGACCCAGTACTTC
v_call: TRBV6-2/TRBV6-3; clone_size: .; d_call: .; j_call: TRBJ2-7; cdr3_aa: CASSLASEQYF; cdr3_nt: TGTGCCAGCAGCCTAGCTTCGGAGCAGTACTTC
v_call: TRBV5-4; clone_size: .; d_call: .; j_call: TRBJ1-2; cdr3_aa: CASSSGRGVYGYTF; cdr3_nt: TGTGCCAGCAGCTCCGGCCGGGGGGTTTATGGCTACACCTTC
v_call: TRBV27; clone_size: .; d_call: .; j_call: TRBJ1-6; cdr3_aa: CASRGWGDSPLHF; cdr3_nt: TGTGCCAGCAGAGGATGGGGAGATTCACCCCTCCACTTT
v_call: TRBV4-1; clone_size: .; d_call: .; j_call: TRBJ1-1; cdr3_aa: CASSQVKQGNTEAFF; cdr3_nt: TGCGCCAGCAGCCAAGTTAAGCAGGGGAACACTGAAGCTTTCTTT
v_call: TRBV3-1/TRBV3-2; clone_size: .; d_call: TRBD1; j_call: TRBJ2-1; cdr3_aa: CASSHPGTGLQNEQFF; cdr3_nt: TGTGCCAGCAGCCACCCGGGGACAGGACTCCAAAATGAGCAGTTCTTC
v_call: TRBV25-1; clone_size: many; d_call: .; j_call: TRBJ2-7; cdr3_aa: CASSELNYEQYF; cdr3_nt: TGTGCCAGCAGTGAATTAAACTACGAGCAGTACTTC
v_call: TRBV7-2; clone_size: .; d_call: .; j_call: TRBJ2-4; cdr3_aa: CASSLPGWKAKNIQYF; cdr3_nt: TGTGCCAGCAGCTTACCGGGATGGAAAGCCAAAAACATTCAGTACTTC
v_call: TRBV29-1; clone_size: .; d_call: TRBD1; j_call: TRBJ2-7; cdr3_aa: CSAGTGAYEQYF; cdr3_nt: TGCAGCGCTGGGACAGGGGCCTACGAGCAGTACTTC
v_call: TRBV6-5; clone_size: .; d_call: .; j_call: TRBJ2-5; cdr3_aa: CASSYTGRIGTQYF; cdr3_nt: TGTGCCAGCAGTTACACAGGGCGTATCGGGACCCAGTACTTC
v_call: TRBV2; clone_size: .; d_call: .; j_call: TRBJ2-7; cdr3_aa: CASSEVQSSYEQYF; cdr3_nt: TGTGCCAGCAGTGAAGTACAGAGCTCCTACGAGCAGTACTTC
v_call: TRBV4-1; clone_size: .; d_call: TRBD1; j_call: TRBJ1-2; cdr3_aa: CASSQGFRGRNAEGYTF; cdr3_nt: TGCGCCAGCAGCCAAGGATTCAGGGGGCGGAATGCAGAGGGCTACACCTTC
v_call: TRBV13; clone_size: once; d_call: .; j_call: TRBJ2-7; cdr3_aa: CASSLGPEGAEQYF; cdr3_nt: TGTGCCAGCAGCTTAGGCCCGGAGGGCGCCGAGCAGTACTTC
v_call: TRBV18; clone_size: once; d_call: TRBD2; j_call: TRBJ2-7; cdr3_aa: CASSPPGGAYEQYF; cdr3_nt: TGTGCCAGCTCACCACCGGGGGGGGCCTACGAGCAGTACTTC
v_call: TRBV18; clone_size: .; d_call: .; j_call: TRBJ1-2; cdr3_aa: CASSPPTRNRDGYTF; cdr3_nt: TGTGCCAGCTCACCCCCAACCCGAAACAGGGATGGCTACACCTTC
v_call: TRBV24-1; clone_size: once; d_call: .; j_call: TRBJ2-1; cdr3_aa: CAASGLQGGDEQFF; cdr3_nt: TGTGCCGCCAGTGGTCTACAGGGGGGGGATGAGCAGTTCTTC
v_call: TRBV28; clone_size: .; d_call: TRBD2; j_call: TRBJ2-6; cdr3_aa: CASSTSAGANVLTF; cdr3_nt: TGTGCCAGCAGCACTAGCGCGGGGGCCAACGTCCTGACTTTC
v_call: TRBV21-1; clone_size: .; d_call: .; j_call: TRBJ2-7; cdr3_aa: CASSNPRQGALEQYF; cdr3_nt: TGTGCCAGCAGCAATCCCCGCCAGGGGGCACTCGAGCAGTACTTC
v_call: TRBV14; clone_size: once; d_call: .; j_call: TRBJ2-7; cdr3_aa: CASSQVLLYEQYF; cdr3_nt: TGTGCCAGCAGCCAAGTCCTCCTCTACGAGCAGTACTTC
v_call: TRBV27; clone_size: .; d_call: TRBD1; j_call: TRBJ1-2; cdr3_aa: CASSIGGADYGYTF; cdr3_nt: TGTGCCAGCAGTATAGGGGGCGCGGACTATGGCTACACCTTC
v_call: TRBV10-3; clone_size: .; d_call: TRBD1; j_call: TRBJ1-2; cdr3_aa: CAIRRDSQAYGYTF; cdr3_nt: TGTGCCATCAGGAGGGACAGCCAGGCCTATGGCTACACCTTC
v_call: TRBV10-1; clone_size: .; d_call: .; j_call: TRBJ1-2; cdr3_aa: CASSPGGGTEDNYGYTF; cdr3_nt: TGCGCCAGCAGCCCCGGGGGGGGCACGGAGGATAACTATGGCTACACCTTC
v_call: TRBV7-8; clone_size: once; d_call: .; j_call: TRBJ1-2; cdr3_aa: CASSLGPLGYTF; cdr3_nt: TGTGCCAGCAGCCTGGGGCCACTTGGCTACACCTTC
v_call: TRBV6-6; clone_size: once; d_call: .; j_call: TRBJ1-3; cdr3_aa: CASSYSSGGYGNTIYF; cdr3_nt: TGTGCCAGCAGTTACTCGAGCGGAGGGTATGGAAACACCATATATTTT
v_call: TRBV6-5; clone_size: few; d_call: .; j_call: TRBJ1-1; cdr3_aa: CATTRNTEAFF; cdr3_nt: TGTGCCACCACGCGGAACACTGAAGCTTTCTTT
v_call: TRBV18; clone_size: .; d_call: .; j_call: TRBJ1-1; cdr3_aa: CASSTGSNTEAFF; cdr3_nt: TGTGCCAGCTCAACGGGATCCAACACTGAAGCTTTCTTT
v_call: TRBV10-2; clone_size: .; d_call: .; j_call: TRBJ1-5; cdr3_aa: CASSEASNQPQHF; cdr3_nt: TGCGCCAGCAGCGAGGCGAGCAATCAGCCCCAGCATTTT
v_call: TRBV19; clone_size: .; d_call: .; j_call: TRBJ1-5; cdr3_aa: CASSIGGYSNQPQHF; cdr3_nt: TGTGCCAGTAGTATAGGAGGATATAGCAATCAGCCCCAGCATTTT
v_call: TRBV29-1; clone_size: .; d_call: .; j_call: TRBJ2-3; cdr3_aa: CSARTGTDTQYF; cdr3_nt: TGCAGCGCCCGGACAGGCACAGATACGCAGTATTTT
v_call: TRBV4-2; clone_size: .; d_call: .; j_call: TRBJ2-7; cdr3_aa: CASSQDVGTYEQYF; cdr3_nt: TGTGCCAGCAGCCAAGATGTCGGTACCTACGAGCAGTACTTC
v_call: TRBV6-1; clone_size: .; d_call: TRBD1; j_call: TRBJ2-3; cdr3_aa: CASSVIRDSLTDTQYF; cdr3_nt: TGTGCCAGCAGTGTGATACGGGACAGCCTCACAGATACGCAGTATTTT
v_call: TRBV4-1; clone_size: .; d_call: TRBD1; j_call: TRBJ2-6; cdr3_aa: CASSSTRDSKSSGANVLTF; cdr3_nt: TGCGCCAGCAGCTCCACCCGGGACAGTAAATCCTCTGGGGCCAACGTCCTGACTTTC
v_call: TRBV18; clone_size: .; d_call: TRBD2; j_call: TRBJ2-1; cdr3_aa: CASSHRLAGVPSPFF; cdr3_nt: TGTGCCAGCTCACACAGACTAGCGGGGGTTCCAAGCCCGTTCTTC
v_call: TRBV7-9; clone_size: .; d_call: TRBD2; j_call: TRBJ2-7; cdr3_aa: CASSSGTSPNHEQYF; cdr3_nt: TGTGCCAGCAGCTCAGGGACTAGTCCAAACCACGAGCAGTACTTC
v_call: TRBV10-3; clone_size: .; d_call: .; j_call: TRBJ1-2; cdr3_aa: CAISPVSYGYTF; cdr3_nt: TGTGCCATCAGCCCGGTGTCATATGGCTACACCTTC
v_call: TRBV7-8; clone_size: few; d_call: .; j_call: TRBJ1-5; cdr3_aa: CASSGGEGNQPQHF; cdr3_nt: TGTGCCAGCTCCGGAGGGGAGGGCAATCAGCCCCAGCATTTT
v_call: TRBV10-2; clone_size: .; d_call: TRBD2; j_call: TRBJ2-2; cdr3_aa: CASSDRGGSNTGELFF; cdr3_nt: TGCGCCAGCAGTGATCGGGGGGGCTCGAACACCGGGGAGCTGTTTTTT
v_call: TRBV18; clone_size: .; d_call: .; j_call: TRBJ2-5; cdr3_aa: CASSPDEGGETQYF; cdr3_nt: TGTGCCAGCTCCCCCGATGAGGGGGGGGAGACCCAGTACTTC
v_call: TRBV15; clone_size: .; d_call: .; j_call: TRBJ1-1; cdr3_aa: CATSRDRRALGFF; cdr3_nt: TGTGCCACCAGCAGAGATCGCAGAGCCCTAGGTTTCTTT
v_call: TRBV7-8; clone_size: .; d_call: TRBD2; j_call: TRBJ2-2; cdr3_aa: CASSTPSGGARTGELFF; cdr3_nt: TGTGCCAGCAGCACCCCTAGCGGGGGGGCTCGCACCGGGGAGCTGTTTTTT
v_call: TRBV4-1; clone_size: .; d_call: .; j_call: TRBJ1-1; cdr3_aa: CASSQDGRGGTEAFF; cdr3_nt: TGCGCCAGCAGCCAAGATGGTAGGGGGGGCACTGAAGCTTTCTTT
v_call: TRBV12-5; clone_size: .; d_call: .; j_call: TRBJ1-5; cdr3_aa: CASPPHGCQPQHF; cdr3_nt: TGTGCTAGTCCTCCCCACGGGTGTCAGCCCCAGCATTTT
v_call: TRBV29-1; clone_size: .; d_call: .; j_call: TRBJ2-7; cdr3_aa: CSTQRDYEQYF; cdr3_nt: TGCAGCACCCAGAGGGACTACGAGCAGTACTTC
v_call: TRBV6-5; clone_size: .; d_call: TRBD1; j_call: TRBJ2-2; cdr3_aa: CASSYGTGEWTGELFF; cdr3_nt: TGTGCCAGCAGTTACGGGACAGGGGAATGGACCGGGGAGCTGTTTTTT
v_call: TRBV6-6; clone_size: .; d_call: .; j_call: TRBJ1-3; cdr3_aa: CASSTRQSGNTIYF; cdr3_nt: TGTGCCAGCAGTACCCGCCAGTCTGGAAACACCATATATTTT
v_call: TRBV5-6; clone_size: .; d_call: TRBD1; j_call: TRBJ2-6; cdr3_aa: CASSLGTGNPGANVLTF; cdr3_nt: TGTGCCAGCAGCTTGGGGACAGGCAACCCCGGGGCCAACGTCCTGACTTTC
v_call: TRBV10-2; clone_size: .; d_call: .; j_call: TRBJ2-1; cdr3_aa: CASSPTYNEQFF; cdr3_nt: TGCGCCAGCAGTCCCACTTACAATGAGCAGTTCTTC
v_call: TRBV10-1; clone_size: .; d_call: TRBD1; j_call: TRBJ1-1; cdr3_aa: CASSEYGTAIGITEAFF; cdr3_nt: TGCGCCAGCAGTGAGTACGGGACAGCGATTGGGATTACTGAAGCTTTCTTT
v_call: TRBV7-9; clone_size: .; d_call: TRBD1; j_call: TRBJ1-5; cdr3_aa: CASSLGQPNQPQHF; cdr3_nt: TGTGCCAGCAGCTTGGGACAGCCCAATCAGCCCCAGCATTTT